These 24 T cell receptor beta chains originate from one sample sequenced in a study of T cell responses to AZD1222 COVID-19 vaccine. Profiled with immunoSEQ multiplex PCR; TCRdb holds only in-frame clones, not every one. Among fewer than 130,000 clones listed, around nine tenths were seen once. Sequences were derived from peripheral blood, sampled on day 0 of AZD1222 vaccination. Receptors were obtained from an adult in good health.

The rearrangement uses TRBV9 and TRBJ1-2; 10 bases match TRBD1. With V trimmed by 4 bases and J by 8 bases, 8 bases remained unmatched. Per the germline V gene, CDR1 is SGDLS and CDR2 is YYNGEE. This CDR3 has 14 amino acids. CDR3 nucleotide sequence: TGTGCCAGCAGCCCCGGACAGGGGGTGGGGGGCTACACCTTC. Translation gives CASSPGQGVGGYTF.

The rearrangement links TRBV28 to TRBJ1-1; D unclear. Trimming stripped 7 bases from V and 8 bases from J, with 14 bases between. CDR3 length: 12 amino acids. From germline, CDR1 is MDHEN and CDR2 SYDVKM. CDR3: CASISIGIEAFF. DNA of the CDR3: TGTGCCAGCATCTCTATAGGGATAGAAGCTTTCTTT. The full variable domain, completed using reference TRBV28 and TRBJ1-1, is DVKVTQSSRYLVKRTGEKVFLECVQDMDHENMFWYRQDPGLGLRLIYFSYDVKMKEKGDIPEGYSVSREKKERFSLILESASTNQTSMYLCASISIGIEAFFGQGTRLTVV.

V usage is TRBV9 and J usage is TRBJ2-7, with D perhaps matching TRBD1 (5 bases). V lost 1 base and J 5 bases, leaving 16 bases between the germline ends. CDR1 SGDLS and CDR2 YYNGEE come from the germline V gene. This CDR3 spans 15 amino acids. CDR3 DNA sequence: TGTGCCAGCAGCGTACAAGGAGCAGGGTTCCACGAGCAGTACTTC. It is translated as CASSVQGAGFHEQYF. The full variable domain, its missing parts supplied by reference TRBV9 and TRBJ2-7, is DSGVTQTPKHLITATGQRVTLRCSPRSGDLSVYWYQQSLDQGLQFLIQYYNGEERAKGNILERFSAQQFPDLHSELNLSSLELGDSALYFCASSVQGAGFHEQYFGPGTRLTVT.

The chain uses TRBV7-2 and TRBJ1-5; D perhaps matches TRBD1 (5 bases). The CDR3 spans 15 residues. Germline V gives CDR1 SGHTA, CDR2 FQGNSA. V was shortened by 3 bases and J by 6 bases, with 15 bases between the two germline ends. CDR3 in DNA: TGTGCCAGCAGCTTTAGTACCGGGGCTAGTCAGCCCCAGCATTTT. As protein: CASSFSTGASQPQHF. Variable domain in full (rest from reference TRBV7-2 and TRBJ1-5): GAGVSQSPSNKVTEKGKDVELRCDPISGHTALYWYRQSLGQGLEFLIYFQGNSAPDKSGLPSDRFSAERTGGSVSTLTIQRTQQEDSAVYLCASSFSTGASQPQHFGDGTRLSIL.

This clone was detected once. The V call is TRBV11-2, the J call TRBJ2-5; D remains ambiguous. V shed 3 bases and J shed 5 bases, with 4 bases lying between them. Germline V gene sequence: CDR1 SGHAT, CDR2 FQNNGV. The CDR3 consists of 11 residues. Written as DNA, the CDR3 is TGTGCCAGCAGCTTGTCTGAGACCCAGTACTTC. It encodes CASSLSETQYF. Looking up the rest from reference TRBV11-2 and TRBJ2-5 gives the full variable domain: EAGVAQSPRYKIIEKRQSVAFWCNPISGHATLYWYQQILGQGPKLLIQFQNNGVVDDSQLPKDRFSAERLKGVDSTLKIQPAKLEDSAVYLCASSLSETQYFGPGTRLLVL.

The chain uses TRBV7-2 and TRBJ2-5, with TRBD2 matching 8 bases. The V gene end was trimmed by 7 bases and the J gene end by 2 bases; junction bases not matched to a gene: 9. CDR3 size: 15 residues. The V gene's germline CDR1 is SGHTA and CDR2 FQGNSA. CDR3 nucleotide sequence: TGTGCCAGCATGGGGACGGCGGGGGGACAAGAGACCCAGTACTTC. Protein: CASMGTAGGQETQYF.

CDR3 protein: CSVDRIGGNTIYF. Written as DNA, the CDR3 is TGCAGCGTTGATAGAATTGGTGGAAACACCATATATTTT. The V call is TRBV29-1, the J call TRBJ1-3; no definite D call. Trimming pared 3 bases from V and 3 bases from J, leaving 9 bases between. Germline loops: CDR1 SQVTM, CDR2 ANQGSEA. This CDR3 is 13 amino acids long.

The chain combines TRBV28 with TRBJ1-1; 9 positions agree with TRBD1. CDR1 and CDR2 from the germline V gene are MDHEN and SYDVKM. The V and J ends lost 2 bases and 1 base, in that order; junction bases with no gene match: 5. This CDR3 contains 16 residues. The CDR3 nucleotides are TGTGCCAGCAGTTTAAGGGGACAGGGTAGGAACACTGAAGCTTTCTTT. The encoded protein is CASSLRGQGRNTEAFF. Complete variable domain (other parts from reference TRBV28 and TRBJ1-1): DVKVTQSSRYLVKRTGEKVFLECVQDMDHENMFWYRQDPGLGLRLIYFSYDVKMKEKGDIPEGYSVSREKKERFSLILESASTNQTSMYLCASSLRGQGRNTEAFFGQGTRLTVV.

The chain employs TRBV7-6 and TRBJ1-1; perhaps TRBD1 as D (5 bases). V was clipped by 1 base and J by 2 bases, with 14 bases between them. The CDR3 sequence is 16 residues long. The germline V gene has CDR1 SGHVS and CDR2 FNYEAQ. CDR3: CASSLGSKQANTEAFF. The CDR3 region has the DNA TGTGCCAGCAGCTTAGGAAGTAAACAGGCTAACACTGAAGCTTTCTTT. Using reference TRBV7-6 and TRBJ1-1 for the parts outside the CDR3, the full variable domain is GAGVSQSPRYKVTKRGQDVALRCDPISGHVSLYWYRQALGQGPEFLTYFNYEAQQDKSGLPNDRFSAERPEGSISTLTIQRTEQRDSAMYRCASSLGSKQANTEAFFGQGTRLTVV.

CDR3 DNA sequence: TGTGCCAGCAGCTCCCCCCCCACAGGGGTGTGGACTAATGAAAAACTGTTTTTT. Its protein is CASSSPPTGVWTNEKLFF. The chain joins TRBV3-1 (or the pseudogene TRBV3-2) to TRBJ1-4; TRBD1 matches at 7 bases. The CDR3 spans 18 residues. Germline lookup yields CDR1 LGHDT and CDR2 YNNKEL (reference sequence). The J segment lost 2 bases and the V segment lost 5 bases, leaving 14 bases of the junction unmatched.

The gene calls are TRBV29-1 and TRBJ1-2, with D possibly being TRBD1 (6 bases). V shed 0 bases and J shed 4 bases, with 12 bases lying between them. In germline, CDR1 is SQVTM, CDR2 ANQGSEA. This CDR3 has 14 residues. CDR3 in amino acids: CSVEEWTESYGYTF. In DNA, the CDR3 is TGCAGCGTTGAAGAATGGACAGAGAGCTATGGCTACACCTTC. The full variable domain, completed using reference TRBV29-1 and TRBJ1-2, is SAVISQKPSRDICQRGTSLTIQCQVDSQVTMMFWYRQQPGQSLTLIATANQGSEATYESGFVIDKFPISRPNLTFSTLTVSNMSPEDSSIYLCSVEEWTESYGYTFGSGTRLTVV.

This chain uses TRBV6-5 with TRBJ2-7; TRBD1 agrees at 8 bases. The ends lost 5 bases at V and 5 bases at J; junction bases unmatched: 5. CDR1 is MNHEY, CDR2 SVGAGI, per germline. This CDR3 comprises 13 residues. CDR3 nucleotide sequence: TGTGCCAGCAGTAGGACAGGGAAAGACGAGCAGTACTTC. The encoded protein is CASSRTGKDEQYF.

This chain connects TRBV28 to TRBJ2-2; D remains unclear. The CDR3 totals 13 residues. The V gene's germline CDR1 is MDHEN and CDR2 SYDVKM. V dropped 3 bases and J dropped 2 bases, with 4 bases sitting between them. CDR3 loop: CASSFDNTGELFF. The CDR3 nucleotides read TGTGCCAGCAGTTTCGATAACACCGGGGAGCTGTTTTTT.

This sequence joins TRBV7-9 and TRBJ1-2; no reliable D call. Trimming removed 2 bases from V and 6 bases from J, with 16 bases in between. The germline V gene encodes CDR1 SEHNR and CDR2 FQNEAQ (reference sequence). The CDR3 sequence is 15 residues long. CDR3 amino acids: CASSLKAQTLDGYTF. The CDR3 bases are TGTGCCAGCAGCTTAAAAGCACAGACCTTGGATGGCTACACCTTC.

The chain uses TRBV9 and TRBJ1-4; TRBD1 matches at 9 bases. The germline V gene has CDR1 SGDLS and CDR2 YYNGEE. The CDR3 loop spans 15 amino acids. Trimming removed 1 base from V and 5 bases from J; junction bases left unmatched: 3. The CDR3: CASSVRTGANEKLFF. As DNA, the CDR3 is TGTGCCAGCAGCGTACGGACAGGGGCGAATGAAAAACTGTTTTTT.

This rearrangement joins TRBV28 to TRBJ1-4; 8 positions match TRBD1. CDR1 MDHEN and CDR2 SYDVKM come from the germline V gene. With V trimmed by 6 bases and J by 9 bases, 9 bases remained unmatched. This CDR3 has 14 residues. In DNA, the CDR3 is TGTGCCAGCAGCCCCGGGACAGGTGGAAAAAAACTGTTTTTT. This translates into CASSPGTGGKKLFF.

The rearrangement joins TRBV7-3 to TRBJ2-3; 10 bases are a match to TRBD1. The CDR3 contains 15 residues. With 4 bases clipped from V and 3 bases from J, the junction kept 4 bases outside the gene matches. Germline assignment: CDR1 SGHTA and CDR2 FQGTGA. CDR3 region: CASSSGTGETDTQYF. CDR3 nucleotide sequence: TGTGCCAGCAGCTCCGGGACAGGGGAAACAGATACGCAGTATTTT.

The chain links TRBV7-8 to TRBJ1-1, with D tentatively TRBD1 (5 bases). The CDR3 has 14 amino acids. Germline V gives CDR1 SGHVS, CDR2 FQNEAQ. Trimming pared 0 bases from V and 3 bases from J, leaving 8 bases between. This CDR3 is CASSLAGDHTEAFF. DNA for the CDR3: TGTGCCAGCAGCTTAGCGGGGGACCACACTGAAGCTTTCTTT.

This rearrangement joins TRBV3-1 (or the pseudogene TRBV3-2) to TRBJ2-3, with 8 positions matching TRBD2. Germline CDR1 is LGHDT and CDR2 is YNNKEL (reference sequence). The CDR3 has 15 amino acids. The ends lost 1 base at V and 5 bases at J; junction bases unmatched: 5. The CDR3 loop is CASSQGGAGGDTQYF. Written as DNA, the CDR3 is TGTGCCAGCAGCCAAGGGGGGGCGGGAGGAGATACGCAGTATTTT.

This clone was seen only once. V gene TRBV19 combines with J gene TRBJ1-2, with D possibly being TRBD1 (6 bases). Germline V CDR1 and CDR2: LNHDA, SQIVND (reference sequence). V was trimmed by 10 bases and J by 3 bases, leaving 12 bases between them. There are 12 residues in the CDR3. The CDR3 nucleotides are TGTGCCACTTCCCCAGGGGACTATGGCTACACCTTC. Translating gives CATSPGDYGYTF.

The chain couples TRBV4-3 to TRBJ1-4, with a weak D call TRBD1 (5 bases). V shed 0 bases and J shed 7 bases, with 15 bases lying between them. Germline CDR1 and CDR2: LGHNA and YSLEER. The CDR3 runs 16 residues. In DNA form, the CDR3 reads TGCGCCAGCAGCCAAGATGTGGGGGTCTCGGGTGAAAAACTGTTTTTT. Its protein is CASSQDVGVSGEKLFF.

CDR3 sequence: CASSLEGRTYEQYF. The CDR3 DNA follows: TGCGCCAGCAGCTTGGAAGGGCGGACCTACGAGCAGTACTTC. The rearrangement joins TRBV5-1 to TRBJ2-7, with D hard to call. The CDR3 is 14 residues long. V gave up 0 bases and J gave up 2 bases, with 9 bases separating them. Germline V gene data show CDR1 as SGHRS and CDR2 as YFSETQ.

The chain joins TRBV5-4 to TRBJ2-7; 7 bases fit TRBD2. This CDR3 contains 16 residues. Losses at the gene ends were 4 bases for V and 5 bases for J; bases not matched to a gene: 15. CDR1 is SGHNT, CDR2 YYREEE, per germline (reference sequence). The CDR3 DNA reads TGTGCCAGCAGCCCCGGGACTACCGCCCCACTTGACGAGCAGTACTTC. It encodes CASSPGTTAPLDEQYF.

The chain combines TRBV3-1 (or the pseudogene TRBV3-2) with TRBJ2-7; tentative D call: TRBD2 (5 bases). Germline lookup yields CDR1 LGHDT and CDR2 YNNKEL (reference sequence). The CDR3 length is 14 residues. Trimming pared 8 bases from V and 3 bases from J, leaving 17 bases between. This CDR3 reads CASGGNGVSYEQYF. The CDR3 bases are TGTGCCAGCGGAGGAAACGGGGTGAGCTACGAGCAGTACTTC.